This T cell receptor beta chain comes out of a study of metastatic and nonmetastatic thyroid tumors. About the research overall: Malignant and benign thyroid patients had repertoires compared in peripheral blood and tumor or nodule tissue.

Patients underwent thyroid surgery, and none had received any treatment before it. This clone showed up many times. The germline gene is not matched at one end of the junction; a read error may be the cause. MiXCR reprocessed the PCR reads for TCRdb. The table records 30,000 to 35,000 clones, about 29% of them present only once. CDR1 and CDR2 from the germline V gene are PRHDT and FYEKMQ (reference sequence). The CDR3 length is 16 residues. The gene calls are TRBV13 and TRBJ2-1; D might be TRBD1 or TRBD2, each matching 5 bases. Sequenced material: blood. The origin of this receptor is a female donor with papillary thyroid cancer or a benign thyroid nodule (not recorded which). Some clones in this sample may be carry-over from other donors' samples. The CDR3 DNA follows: TGTGCCAGCAGCTTAGGGAGGGGAAGCCCCTACAATGGGCAGTTCTTC. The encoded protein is CASSLGRGSPYNGQFF.